The 14 T cell receptor beta chains given below trace back to one sample, sequenced in a study of neurological immune-mediated disorders. MiXCR, applied by TCRdb to the 5' RACE reads, yields one record per CDR3 protein. The sample lists roughly 100,000 distinct CDR3 sequences, 10% to 11% occurring once. Time point defined: longitudinal time-point 3. Sequenced sample: PBMCs. The receptors here all came from a female donor with HTLV-1-associated myelopathy (HAM/TSP).

This clonotype was counted ten times or more. The genes are TRBV2 and TRBJ1-6; D unclear. Germline CDR1 reads SNHLY; CDR2 reads FYNNEI. The V end lost 7 bases, the J end lost 9 bases, and 13 bases lay between the germline ends. CDR3 length: 13 residues. The CDR3 nucleotides read TGTGCCAGCAAGAGGGAACTTAGTTCACCCCTCCACTTT. Translated, it gives CASKRELSSPLHF.

CDR3 nucleotide sequence: TGCGCCAGCAGCCAGCAAGGGACAGGGGGAGAGACCCAGTACTTC. Encoded protein: CASSQQGTGGETQYF. The genes are TRBV4-1 and TRBJ2-5, with 11 bases identical to TRBD1. The CDR3 contains 15 residues. With 3 bases clipped from V and 4 bases from J, the junction kept 4 bases outside the gene matches. CDR1 and CDR2 (germline): MGHRA, YSYEKL.

Ten or more counts support this clonotype. The CDR3 coding sequence is TGCGCCAGCAGCTCCTTAAAAGGCTCCTACAATGAGCAGTTCTTC. Translating gives CASSSLKGSYNEQFF. This chain uses TRBV5-1 with TRBJ2-1, with D hard to call. Germline V lookup: CDR1 SGHRS, CDR2 YFSETQ. Trimming pared 3 bases from V and 0 bases from J, leaving 10 bases between. The CDR3 totals 15 residues.

V gene TRBV3-1 combines with J gene TRBJ1-1; a weak D match, TRBD1 (5 bases). V gave up 4 bases and J gave up 1 base, with 13 bases separating them. Germline loops: CDR1 LGHDT, CDR2 YNNKEL (reference sequence). The CDR3 is 15 residues long. The CDR3 protein is CASSPPPGGNTEAFF. In DNA, the CDR3 is TGTGCCAGCAGCCCTCCACCCGGGGGGAACACTGAAGCTTTCTTT.

This clonotype was seen a handful of times. In nucleotides, the CDR3 is TGTGCCAGCAGTTATGTAGGGGCAGTTTACAATGAGCAGTTCTTC. Protein: CASSYVGAVYNEQFF. The V call is TRBV6-6, the J call TRBJ2-1; D may be TRBD1 (5 bases). V was clipped by 3 bases and J by 4 bases, with 13 bases between them. The CDR3 contains 15 residues. Germline CDR1 is MNHNY and CDR2 is SVGAGI (reference sequence).

In this sample, this clonotype is medium-sized. This sequence joins TRBV7-9 and TRBJ2-2; D is perhaps TRBD1 (6 bases). Germline V lookup: CDR1 SEHNR, CDR2 FQNEAQ (reference sequence). The CDR3 loop spans 15 amino acids. V gave up 5 bases and J gave up 4 bases, with 14 bases separating them. CDR3 sequence (DNA): TGTGCCAGCAGCCTAAACAGGGCGGGCACCGGGGAGCTGTTTTTT. This encodes CASSLNRAGTGELFF.

This clonotype has ten or more counts. The J gene is TRBJ2-1, the V gene TRBV9; TRBD2 aligns across 7 bases. CDR1 is SGDLS and CDR2 is YYNGEE in the germline V gene. Germline trimming cut 0 bases from V and 6 bases from J; bases unmatched to any gene: 3. The CDR3 length is 14 residues. In nucleotides, the CDR3 is TGTGCCAGCAGCGTAGCGGGGGGACTCAATGAGCAGTTCTTC. Translated: CASSVAGGLNEQFF.

This clonotype was recorded at least ten times. The chain links TRBV7-2 to TRBJ1-5, with no clear D. CDR3 length: 16 amino acids. The V end was cut by 1 base, the J end by 1 base, with 11 bases between. Germline V gene data show CDR1 as SGHTA and CDR2 as FQGNSA. The CDR3 loop is CASSLDIPGSNQPQHF. The CDR3 region has the DNA TGTGCCAGCAGCTTAGATATCCCGGGAAGCAATCAGCCCCAGCATTTT. The variable domain in full, completed from reference TRBV7-2 and TRBJ1-5, reads GAGVSQSPSNKVTEKGKDVELRCDPISGHTALYWYRQSLGQGLEFLIYFQGNSAPDKSGLPSDRFSAERTGGSVSTLTIQRTQQEDSAVYLCASSLDIPGSNQPQHFGDGTRLSIL.

This clonotype was seen ten or more times. V gene TRBV5-1 combines with J gene TRBJ2-3, with D uncertain. V was pared by 0 bases and J by 0 bases, with 8 bases between. This CDR3 is built from 15 residues. Germline CDR1 SGHRS, CDR2 YFSETQ. The CDR3 DNA follows: TGCGCCAGCAGCTTGGCAGGCCCTAGCACAGATACGCAGTATTTT. It is translated as CASSLAGPSTDTQYF.

This clonotype showed up just a few times. A much larger clone lies one base from this, so it may be a read error. The rearrangement links TRBV5-1 to TRBJ2-5, with 8 bases that match TRBD2. The CDR3 has 16 residues. Germline-derived CDR1 and CDR2 are SGHRS and YFSETQ. The CDR3 spells CASSPYGGGPQDTQYF. The DNA for the CDR3 is TGCGCCAGCAGCCCCTATGGCGGGGGGCCCCAAGATACCCAGTACTTC.

The table lists this clonotype with many counts. The chain carries TRBV6-6 and TRBJ1-2, with D tentatively TRBD1 (5 bases). The CDR3 totals 13 residues. V lost 5 bases, J lost 1 base, and 8 bases lay in between. Germline V gene data show CDR1 as MNHNY and CDR2 as SVGAGI (reference sequence). In nucleotides, the CDR3 is TGTGCCAGCAGTATCGACAGTAACTATGGCTACACCTTC. It is translated as CASSIDSNYGYTF.

The J gene is TRBJ2-2, the V gene TRBV5-8, with TRBD2 matching 11 bases. J lost 7 bases, V lost 5 bases, and 16 bases had no gene match. The germline V gene encodes CDR1 SGHTS and CDR2 YDEGEE. This CDR3 has 18 residues. CDR3 amino acids: CASRLPCLAGGRGGELFF. The CDR3 coding sequence is TGTGCCAGCAGATTGCCCTGCCTAGCGGGGGGCCGTGGCGGGGAGCTGTTTTTT.

This clonotype showed up many times. The rearrangement links TRBV4-2 to TRBJ2-7; 9 nucleotides line up with TRBD1. This CDR3 spans 15 amino acids. After removal of 5 bases from V and 5 bases from J, the junction contained 10 bases not matched to a gene. Germline CDR1 reads LGHNA; CDR2 reads YNFKEQ. CDR3: CASSMDRTGEHEQYF. The CDR3 coding sequence is TGTGCCAGCAGCATGGACCGGACAGGGGAACACGAGCAGTACTTC.

With regard to this clonotype: A much larger clone lies one base from this, so it may be a read error. The V and J genes are TRBV6-2 or TRBV6-3 and TRBJ1-1, with unresolved D. The CDR3 length is 15 residues. Per the germline V gene, CDR1 is MNHEY and CDR2 is SVGEGT. The CDR3 loop reads CASGYELRERAEAFF. For the CDR3, the DNA is TGTGCCAGCGGTTACGAATTGAGGGAGAGGGCTGAAGCTTTCTTT.